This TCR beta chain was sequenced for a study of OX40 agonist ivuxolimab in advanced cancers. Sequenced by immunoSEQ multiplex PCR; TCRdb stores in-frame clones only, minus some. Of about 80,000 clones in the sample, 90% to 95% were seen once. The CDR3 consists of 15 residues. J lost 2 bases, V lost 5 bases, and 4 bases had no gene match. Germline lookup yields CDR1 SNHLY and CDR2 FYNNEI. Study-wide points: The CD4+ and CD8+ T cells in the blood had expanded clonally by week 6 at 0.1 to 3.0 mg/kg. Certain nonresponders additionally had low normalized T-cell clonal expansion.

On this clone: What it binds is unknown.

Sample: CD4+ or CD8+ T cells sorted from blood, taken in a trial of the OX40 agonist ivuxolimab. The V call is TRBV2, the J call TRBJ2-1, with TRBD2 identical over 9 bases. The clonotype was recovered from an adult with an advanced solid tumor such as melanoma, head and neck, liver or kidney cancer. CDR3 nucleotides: TGTGCCAGCAGTAATAGCGGGGGCCCCTACAATGAGCAGTTCTTC. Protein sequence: CASSNSGGPYNEQFF. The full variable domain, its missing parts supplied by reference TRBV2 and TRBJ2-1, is EPEVTQTPSHQVTQMGQEVILRCVPISNHLYFYWYRQILGQKVEFLVSFYNNEISEKSEIFDDQFSVERPDGSNFTLKIRSTKLEDSAMYFCASSNSGGPYNEQFFGPGTRLTVL.